The present TCR beta chain was sequenced within a study of PD-1 blockade in classical Hodgkin lymphoma. In regard to this clone: Its antigen remains unknown.

Time point specified: newly diagnosed, previously untreated cHL patient sample. Comparators were PBMCs taken from newly diagnosed, untreated classical Hodgkin lymphoma. Study-level points and caveats: Repertoire difference causes, possibly disease activity or prior therapy, remain undefined. Newly diagnosed patients were reported to exhibit reduced baseline TCR diversity relative to healthy donors.

TCRdb's table, derived via immunoSEQ multiplex PCR, lists solely in-frame clones and lacks some. The sample carries 15,000 to 20,000 clones, around 90% recorded once. The ends were cut back, 9 bases at V and 1 base at J, with 15 bases in the middle. CDR3 length: 14 amino acids. Per the germline V gene, CDR1 is LNHNV and CDR2 is YYDKDF (reference sequence). The sequenced sample consisted of peripheral blood mononuclear cells (PBMCs). This sequence joins TRBV15 and TRBJ1-1; perhaps TRBD1 as D (5 bases). The clonotype comes from a human donor with classical Hodgkin lymphoma. The CDR3, as DNA: TGTGCCACTAGGGGACCTTATTCGAACACTGAAGCTTTCTTT. It is translated as CATRGPYSNTEAFF.